These 10 T cell receptor beta chains share one sample of origin, sequenced in a study of blood T cell repertoires in COVID-19. Data came from immunoSEQ multiplex PCR; TCRdb stores just in-frame clones and leaves some out. Of about 300,000 clones listed, under 90% are singletons. The specimen sequenced was PBMCs or T cells enriched from blood (not recorded which). These receptors were collected from a man between 25 and 39 years old who had recovered from COVID-19.

V gene TRBV28 combines with J gene TRBJ1-5, with no clear D. Germline-derived CDR1 and CDR2 are MDHEN and SYDVKM. This CDR3 spans 13 amino acids. With 3 bases removed from V and 7 bases from J, the gap between germline ends came to 10 bases. The CDR3 reads CASSLNPAQPQHF. CDR3 in DNA: TGTGCCAGCAGTTTGAACCCAGCGCAGCCCCAGCATTTT.

The gene calls are TRBV6-5 and TRBJ1-2; D gene unclear. Germline values: CDR1 MNHEY, CDR2 SVGAGI. This CDR3 is built from 11 residues. Trimming removed 7 bases from V and 4 bases from J, with 7 bases in between. The DNA for the CDR3 is TGTGCCAGCATGACTGGCTATGGCTACACCTTC. Translating gives CASMTGYGYTF.

The J gene is TRBJ1-5, the V gene TRBV5-8, with TRBD1 as a possible D gene (6 bases). V was trimmed by 5 bases and J by 3 bases, leaving 12 bases between them. The CDR3 length is 14 residues. Germline V gene lookup returns CDR1 SGHTS and CDR2 YDEGEE. Written as DNA, the CDR3 is TGTGCCAGCAGTCACAGGGTCAACAATCAGCCCCAGCATTTT. Its protein product is CASSHRVNNQPQHF.

The rearrangement uses TRBV30 and TRBJ1-2; perhaps TRBD1 as D (6 bases). Germline V gene lookup returns CDR1 GTSNPN and CDR2 SVGIG (reference sequence). The V end was cut by 3 bases, the J end by 3 bases, with 17 bases between. The CDR3 consists of 15 residues. The CDR3 here is CAWSLNREGHYGYTF. The CDR3 coding sequence is TGTGCCTGGAGCTTAAACAGGGAAGGGCACTATGGCTACACCTTC.

The genes are TRBV30 and TRBJ1-4; 11 bases map to TRBD1. With 5 bases clipped from V and 4 bases from J, the junction kept 3 bases outside the gene matches. The CDR3 is 14 amino acids. In germline, CDR1 is GTSNPN, CDR2 SVGIG (reference sequence). CDR3 coding DNA: TGTGCCTGGGGACAGGGGGCCTATAATGAAAAACTGTTTTTT. Translated: CAWGQGAYNEKLFF.

The CDR3: CASSLTRTLNQPQHF. As DNA, the CDR3 is TGTGCCAGCAGCTTAACACGGACACTGAATCAGCCCCAGCATTTT. The chain combines TRBV7-8 with TRBJ1-5, with D possibly being TRBD1 (5 bases). The germline gives CDR1 SGHVS, CDR2 FQNEAQ. V gave up 2 bases and J gave up 4 bases, with 12 bases separating them. This CDR3 contains 15 residues.

J is TRBJ2-7 and V is TRBV27; possible D gene TRBD1, 6 bases. The CDR3 loop spans 17 amino acids. CDR1 is MNHEY and CDR2 is SMNVEV in the germline V gene (reference sequence). V dropped 6 bases and J dropped 4 bases, with 25 bases sitting between them. CDR3 in DNA: TGTGCCAGCAGCCGCGACGCTCAGGGGTCGTACCCTTACGAGCAGTACTTC. It codes for CASSRDAQGSYPYEQYF.

The chain recombines TRBV7-9 with TRBJ1-3; the match to TRBD1 covers 7 bases. V lost 4 bases to trimming and J lost 8 bases; unmatched junction nucleotides: 8. This CDR3 is built from 14 residues. Per the germline V gene, CDR1 is SEHNR and CDR2 is FQNEAQ (reference sequence). CDR3 DNA sequence: TGTGCCAGCAGCTACAGGGGCGCCGGAGACACCATATATTTT. It yields the protein CASSYRGAGDTIYF.

This clone turned up a few times. The gene calls are TRBV11-2 and TRBJ1-1, with 8 bases fitting TRBD1. Germline CDR1 reads SGHAT; CDR2 reads FQNNGV. The junction had 15 bases not matched to a gene; V was cut back by 5 bases and J by 7 bases. The CDR3 consists of 16 residues. CDR3 nucleotides: TGTGCCAGCAGCCCTAGGAGGACGGGACAGGACCTTGAAGCTTTCTTT. Translating gives CASSPRRTGQDLEAFF.

The chain joins TRBV2 to TRBJ1-2, with 7 bases that match TRBD1. Germline-derived CDR1 and CDR2 are SNHLY and FYNNEI. The CDR3 spans 16 residues. The V gene end was trimmed by 8 bases and the J gene end by 1 base; junction bases not matched to a gene: 13. The CDR3 DNA follows: TGTGCCAGCCCCAGACAGGGCTCCCCGCTTAACTATGGCTACACCTTC. Translating it yields CASPRQGSPLNYGYTF.